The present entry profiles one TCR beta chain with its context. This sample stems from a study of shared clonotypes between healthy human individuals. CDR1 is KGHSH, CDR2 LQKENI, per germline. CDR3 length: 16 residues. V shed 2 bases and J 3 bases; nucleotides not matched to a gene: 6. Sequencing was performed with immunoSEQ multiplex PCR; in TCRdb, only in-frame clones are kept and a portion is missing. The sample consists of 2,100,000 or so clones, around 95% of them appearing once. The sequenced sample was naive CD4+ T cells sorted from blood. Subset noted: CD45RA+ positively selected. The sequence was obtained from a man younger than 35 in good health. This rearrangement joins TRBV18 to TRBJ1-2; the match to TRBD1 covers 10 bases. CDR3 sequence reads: CASSPIGQGDYYGYTF. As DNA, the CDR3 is TGTGCCAGCTCACCAATCGGACAGGGGGATTACTATGGCTACACCTTC.